One and the same sample provided the 8 T cell receptor beta chains below, sequenced in a study of T-cell reconstitution after alpha-beta-depleted transplantation in children. The study's findings and limits: The main origin of T-cell counts and diversity one year after transplant was newly produced T cells.

The authors prepared the TCRbeta library with unique molecular identifiers. TCRdb re-analysed the PCR reads in MiXCR, keeping a single row per CDR3 protein. The sample holds 250,000 to 300,000 distinct CDR3 sequences, roughly 8.2% seen once. Their antigens remain unidentified. The material sequenced was peripheral blood, taken 360 days after TCRalphabeta/CD19-depleted stem cell transplant. Every receptor here comes from a female patient between 2 and 15 years old who had a stem cell transplant for Fanconi anemia, so the T cells may come from the graft donor.

The chain has TRBV11-3 and TRBJ2-3, with 11 bases lining up with TRBD2. Germline CDR1 SGHNT, CDR2 YENEEA. The CDR3 extends over 17 amino acids. J was trimmed by 6 bases and V by 0 bases; bases with no gene match: 8. The CDR3 DNA follows: TGTGCCAGCAGCTTAGACCCTAGCGGGGGGTTAATGGATACGCAGTATTTT. Encoded protein: CASSLDPSGGLMDTQYF.

This clonotype has at least ten counts. The chain combines TRBV12-3 or TRBV12-4 with TRBJ2-2, with D unresolved. The CDR3 loop spans 12 amino acids. The ends were cut back, 6 bases at V and 11 bases at J, with 13 bases in the middle. The CDR3 nucleotides read TGTGCCAGCAGCCCCCAGGTTTTTGAGCTGTTTTTT. Translation gives CASSPQVFELFF.

The rearrangement joins TRBV7-6 to TRBJ2-1; D gene uncertain. Between the trimmed V and J ends, which lost 3 bases and 5 bases, there was a span of 14 bases. CDR1 is SGHVS, CDR2 FNYEAQ, per germline. The CDR3 runs to 15 residues. The CDR3 protein is CASSLVAGIHNEQFF. CDR3 nucleotides: TGTGCCAGCAGCTTGGTAGCCGGTATACACAATGAGCAGTTCTTC.

The chain couples TRBV7-3 to TRBJ2-1; unclear D gene. Trimming took off 9 bases at V and 4 bases at J, with 19 bases between the two ends. Germline-derived CDR1 and CDR2 are SGHTA and FQGTGA. This CDR3 spans 15 amino acids. The CDR3 region is CARGVPYPLYNEQFF. The CDR3 region has the DNA TGTGCCAGAGGAGTGCCCTACCCTCTATACAATGAGCAGTTCTTC.

This clonotype came up a few times. The rearrangement joins TRBV4-2 to TRBJ2-5; D remains unclear. Germline-derived CDR1 and CDR2 are LGHNA and YNFKEQ. The CDR3 runs 14 residues. V dropped 4 bases and J dropped 1 base, with 10 bases sitting between them. The CDR3 sequence is CASSPAGIQETQYF. For the CDR3, the DNA is TGTGCCAGCAGCCCGGCAGGCATCCAAGAGACCCAGTACTTC.

The chain has TRBV6-5 and TRBJ1-2, with D maybe TRBD1 (5 bases). Per germline, CDR1 MNHEY and CDR2 SVGAGI. The CDR3 has 14 residues. V was cut by 2 bases and J by 0 bases, with 7 bases left in between. CDR3 in amino acids: CASSYRGPNYGYTF. CDR3 sequence (DNA): TGTGCCAGCAGTTACAGGGGCCCTAACTATGGCTACACCTTC.

The rearrangement uses TRBV14 and TRBJ2-7; D uncertain. The V gene lost 4 bases and the J gene lost 3 bases, with 13 bases spanning the gap. From germline, CDR1 is SGHDN and CDR2 FVKESK. The CDR3 length is 14 residues. The CDR3 nucleotides are TGTGCCAGCAGCCTTTCGGGCCTTAACTACGAGCAGTACTTC. As protein: CASSLSGLNYEQYF.

The CDR3 spells CASMLPWGAGADTQYF. CDR3 bases: TGTGCCAGCATGTTACCTTGGGGGGCCGGGGCAGATACGCAGTATTTT. The chain uses TRBV2 and TRBJ2-3, with D perhaps assigned TRBD1 or TRBD2 (6 bases each). Germline V gives CDR1 SNHLY, CDR2 FYNNEI. CDR3 length equals 16 residues. V was clipped by 7 bases and J by 4 bases, with 21 bases between them.